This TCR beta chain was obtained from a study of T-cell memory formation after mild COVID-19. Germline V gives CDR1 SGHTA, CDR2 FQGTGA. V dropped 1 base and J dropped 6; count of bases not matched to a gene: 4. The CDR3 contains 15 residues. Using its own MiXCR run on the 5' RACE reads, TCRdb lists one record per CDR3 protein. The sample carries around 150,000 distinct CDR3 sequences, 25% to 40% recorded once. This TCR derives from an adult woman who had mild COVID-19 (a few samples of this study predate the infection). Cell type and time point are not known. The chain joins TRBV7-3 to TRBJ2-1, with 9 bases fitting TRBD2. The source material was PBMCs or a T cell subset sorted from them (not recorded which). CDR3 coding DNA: TGTGCCAGCAGCTTAATGAGCGGGGGGAGCAATGAGCAGTTCTTC. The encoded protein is CASSLMSGGSNEQFF.